These 29 T cell receptor beta chains share one sample of origin, sequenced in a study of brain T cells in children with intractable seizures. Using immunoSEQ multiplex PCR, the repertoire was profiled, and TCRdb retains in-frame clones only, with some absent. The sample shows 110,000 or so clones, 94% of them seen only once. Sequenced material: peripheral blood, taken at surgery. The source of these receptors is a boy under two years old with hemimegalencephaly and intractable seizures.

This chain joins TRBV24-1 and TRBJ1-2; D is perhaps TRBD1 (5 bases). V lost 2 bases to trimming and J lost 2 bases, with 11 bases between them. Germline V lookup: CDR1 KGHDR, CDR2 SFDVKD. The length of the CDR3 is 15 residues. The CDR3 reads CATSDYRRGNYGYTF. CDR3 nucleotides: TGTGCCACCAGTGATTACCGGAGGGGAAACTATGGCTACACCTTC.

The chain carries TRBV9 and TRBJ2-3; 9 bases line up with TRBD2. The CDR3 has 14 residues. The ends lost 4 bases at V and 4 bases at J; junction bases unmatched: 4. The germline gives CDR1 SGDLS, CDR2 YYNGEE. The CDR3 DNA sequence: TGTGCCAGCAGCTTTAGCGGGAGCGCAGATACGCAGTATTTT. Its translation is CASSFSGSADTQYF. Full variable domain (remainder filled in from reference TRBV9 and TRBJ2-3): DSGVTQTPKHLITATGQRVTLRCSPRSGDLSVYWYQQSLDQGLQFLIQYYNGEERAKGNILERFSAQQFPDLHSELNLSSLELGDSALYFCASSFSGSADTQYFGPGTRLTVL.

The chain is built from TRBV4-3 and TRBJ2-7, with D tentatively TRBD2 (5 bases). The CDR3 consists of 16 residues. Deletions cut 0 bases from V and 0 bases from J, with 12 bases between. Germline V gene sequence: CDR1 LGHNA, CDR2 YSLEER. In DNA form, the CDR3 reads TGCGCCAGCAGCCAAGATCGAGGACTTAGCTCCTACGAGCAGTACTTC. Residues: CASSQDRGLSSYEQYF.

CDR3 DNA sequence: TGTGCCAGCAGGGCCGCTCCTAGCGGGAGTAAAGACTCCTACAATGAGCAGTTCTTC. This sequence encodes CASRAAPSGSKDSYNEQFF. The chain uses TRBV9 and TRBJ2-1, with TRBD2 identical over 10 bases. The J segment lost 0 bases and the V segment lost 5 bases, leaving 14 bases of the junction unmatched. Germline CDR1 SGDLS, CDR2 YYNGEE. The CDR3 consists of 19 residues.

This sequence joins TRBV9 and TRBJ2-7, with 8 bases identical to TRBD1. CDR3 length: 13 amino acids. The trim removed 3 bases at V and 3 bases at J, leaving 2 bases unmatched. Germline V gene sequence: CDR1 SGDLS, CDR2 YYNGEE. DNA for the CDR3: TGTGCCAGCAGCGAAGGACAGGGCTACGAGCAGTACTTC. Its translation: CASSEGQGYEQYF. Variable domain in full (rest from reference TRBV9 and TRBJ2-7): DSGVTQTPKHLITATGQRVTLRCSPRSGDLSVYWYQQSLDQGLQFLIQYYNGEERAKGNILERFSAQQFPDLHSELNLSSLELGDSALYFCASSEGQGYEQYFGPGTRLTVT.

The gene calls are TRBV11-3 and TRBJ1-1; possible D gene TRBD1, 6 bases. This CDR3 spans 17 amino acids. Germline V lookup: CDR1 SGHNT, CDR2 YENEEA. V was pared by 5 bases and J by 1 base, with 20 bases between. The CDR3, as DNA: TGTGCCAGCAGCCGGAATTCCAGGGGAGGTCCGAACACTGAAGCTTTCTTT. This codes for CASSRNSRGGPNTEAFF.

This clone was recorded only once. The chain couples TRBV7-6 to TRBJ2-5, with 11 bases identical to TRBD2. J was trimmed by 7 bases and V by 1 base; bases with no gene match: 5. CDR1 and CDR2 (germline): SGHVS, FNYEAQ. The CDR3 length is 15 residues. CDR3 sequence reads: CASSLVAGLAGTQYF. In DNA form, the CDR3 reads TGTGCCAGCAGCTTAGTCGCTGGACTAGCGGGGACCCAGTACTTC.

The genes are TRBV6-5 and TRBJ2-3; TRBD2 is a possible D gene (6 bases). CDR3 length equals 15 residues. Trimming took 11 bases from V and 2 from J, leaving 20 bases between them. Germline-derived CDR1 and CDR2 are MNHEY and SVGAGI. CDR3 in amino acids: CASRWASAPTDTQYF. The DNA of the CDR3 is TGTGCCTCCAGGTGGGCTAGCGCCCCCACAGATACGCAGTATTTT.

The chain links TRBV5-6 to TRBJ2-5; 8 positions agree with TRBD2. J lost 4 bases, V lost 1 base, and 3 bases had no gene match. CDR1 and CDR2 from the germline V gene are SGHDT and YYEEEE. CDR3 size: 14 residues. In nucleotides, the CDR3 is TGTGCCAGCAGCTTGATGGGACTAGTAGAGACCCAGTACTTC. Translated, it gives CASSLMGLVETQYF.

The rearrangement uses TRBV28 and TRBJ2-7; D is perhaps TRBD1 (6 bases). The CDR3 spans 14 residues. Trimming removed 6 bases at V and 2 bases at J, with 14 bases between. The V gene's germline CDR1 is MDHEN and CDR2 SYDVKM. This CDR3 reads CASRRSGTPYEQYF. The CDR3 DNA reads as TGTGCCAGCAGGAGATCCGGGACACCCTACGAGCAGTACTTC.

The rearrangement uses TRBV5-6 and TRBJ2-1; perhaps TRBD2 as D (6 bases). This CDR3 region has 16 residues. Between the trimmed V and J ends, which lost 3 bases and 0 bases, there was a span of 13 bases. Germline CDR1 SGHDT, CDR2 YYEEEE. CDR3 residues: CASSWSGPSSYNEQFF. In nucleotides, the CDR3 is TGTGCCAGCAGCTGGAGCGGGCCCAGCTCCTACAATGAGCAGTTCTTC.

The chain has TRBV12-3 or TRBV12-4 and TRBJ2-7; D possibly corresponds to TRBD1 (6 bases). The CDR3 runs to 13 residues. Trimming took 3 bases from V and 7 from J, leaving 13 bases between them. CDR3 amino acids: CASSFAAGQEQYF. In nucleotides, the CDR3 is TGTGCCAGCAGTTTTGCCGCCGGACAGGAGCAGTACTTC.

V and J are TRBV5-1 and TRBJ1-1; 7 bases line up with TRBD1. J was trimmed by 0 bases and V by 4 bases; bases with no gene match: 12. CDR3 size: 17 residues. Per germline, CDR1 SGHRS and CDR2 YFSETQ. CDR3 residues: CASSASRDRIMNTEAFF. The CDR3 nucleotides read TGCGCCAGCAGCGCCAGCCGGGACAGAATTATGAACACTGAAGCTTTCTTT.

The J gene is TRBJ1-5, the V gene TRBV29-1; D may be TRBD1 (6 bases). Germline values: CDR1 SQVTM, CDR2 ANQGSEA. V lost 6 bases and J lost 5, with 14 bases in between. The CDR3 covers 13 residues. CDR3 nucleotide sequence: TGCAGCGTAAGCCGGGACAAATATCAGCCCCAGCATTTT. Translation: CSVSRDKYQPQHF.

This chain joins TRBV19 and TRBJ2-7; no clear D gene. From germline, CDR1 is LNHDA and CDR2 SQIVND (reference sequence). Trimming removed 2 bases at V and 3 bases at J, with 8 bases between. This CDR3 comprises 13 residues. Here the CDR3 DNA reads TGTGCCAGTAGTATAATCCTGAACTACGAGCAGTACTTC. Protein: CASSIILNYEQYF.

The chain uses TRBV27 and TRBJ2-1; possible D gene TRBD2, 6 bases. V shed 5 bases and J shed 10 bases, with 24 bases lying between them. Germline V gene data show CDR1 as MNHEY and CDR2 as SMNVEV (reference sequence). This CDR3 region has 16 residues. CDR3 sequence (DNA): TGTGCCAGCAGTCCATCGTGGGGGGAGAAGTCTTACGAGCAGTTCTTC. Translating it yields CASSPSWGEKSYEQFF.

DNA for the CDR3: TGCGCCAGCAGCTTGGAGCCCGCCAGCACAGATACGCAGTATTTT. Protein sequence: CASSLEPASTDTQYF. This sequence joins TRBV5-1 and TRBJ2-3; no reliable D call. The CDR3 runs 15 residues. V lost 0 bases and J 0 bases, leaving 8 bases between the germline ends. Germline V lookup: CDR1 SGHRS, CDR2 YFSETQ.

This clone has a handful of counts. The V and J genes are TRBV10-1 and TRBJ1-2; tentatively, D is TRBD1 (5 bases). The CDR3 runs to 12 residues. Trimming took off 6 bases at V and 5 bases at J, with 10 bases between the two ends. The germline gives CDR1 WNHNN, CDR2 SYGVQD (reference sequence). CDR3 nucleotide sequence: TGCGCCAGCAGGGGGCGCGGATATGGCTACACCTTC. Encoded protein: CASRGRGYGYTF.

The chain is built from TRBV7-9 and TRBJ2-1, with TRBD2 matching 10 bases. The CDR3 is made up of 14 amino acids. J was trimmed by 7 bases and V by 4 bases; bases with no gene match: 4. In germline, CDR1 is SEHNR, CDR2 FQNEAQ (reference sequence). CDR3 sequence (DNA): TGTGCCAGCAGCTGGACTAGCGGATTTAATGAGCAGTTCTTC. Its translation: CASSWTSGFNEQFF.

This chain links TRBV27 with TRBJ2-1, with D unclear. Germline-derived CDR1 and CDR2 are MNHEY and SMNVEV (reference sequence). The CDR3 totals 14 residues. Trimming cost V 7 bases and J 0 bases, with 10 bases left between them. The CDR3, as DNA: TGTGCCAGCACGATCGTAGGCTCCTACAATGAGCAGTTCTTC. As protein: CASTIVGSYNEQFF.

The chain couples TRBV7-8 to TRBJ2-7; D unclear. Trimming took off 1 base at V and 5 bases at J, with 18 bases between the two ends. This CDR3 is 16 amino acids long. From germline, CDR1 is SGHVS and CDR2 FQNEAQ. The CDR3 loop reads CASSLDRPRALDEQYF. The CDR3 nucleotides are TGTGCCAGCAGCTTAGATCGGCCTAGGGCGCTGGACGAGCAGTACTTC.

The chain couples TRBV28 to TRBJ2-7; no firm D call. Germline V gives CDR1 MDHEN, CDR2 SYDVKM. The CDR3 spans 14 residues. V was cut by 3 bases and J by 4 bases, with 13 bases left in between. CDR3 bases: TGTGCCAGCAGTTTCTCGGGCATTAGATACGAGCAGTACTTC. As protein: CASSFSGIRYEQYF.

This clone was seen just once. This chain uses TRBV24-1 with TRBJ2-5; perhaps TRBD2 as D (6 bases). There are 13 residues in the CDR3. The germline V and J ends were trimmed by 4 bases and 4 bases, with 9 bases remaining between them. From germline, CDR1 is KGHDR and CDR2 SFDVKD. CDR3 region: CATSEAGSETQYF. The CDR3 nucleotides are TGTGCCACCAGTGAAGCGGGTTCAGAGACCCAGTACTTC.

This clone was recorded a few times. The chain joins TRBV28 to TRBJ2-7; D might be TRBD2 (6 bases). Germline loops: CDR1 MDHEN, CDR2 SYDVKM. CDR3 length: 15 residues. Trimming shortened V by 5 bases and J by 4 bases, and 18 bases separated the two germline ends. This CDR3 is CASSPPADYTYEQYF. The DNA of the CDR3 is TGTGCCAGCAGTCCCCCCGCGGACTATACTTACGAGCAGTACTTC. Complete variable domain (other parts from reference TRBV28 and TRBJ2-7): DVKVTQSSRYLVKRTGEKVFLECVQDMDHENMFWYRQDPGLGLRLIYFSYDVKMKEKGDIPEGYSVSREKKERFSLILESASTNQTSMYLCASSPPADYTYEQYFGPGTRLTVT.

CDR3 residues: CASTRKGTVRGQETQYF. The CDR3 region has the DNA TGCGCCAGCACCCGGAAGGGGACAGTTCGAGGACAAGAGACCCAGTACTTC. V and J are TRBV10-2 and TRBJ2-5, with 7 nucleotides matching TRBD1. Germline V gives CDR1 WSHSY, CDR2 SAAADI. The CDR3 covers 17 residues. V lost 7 bases to trimming and J lost 2 bases; unmatched junction nucleotides: 16.

Note on this clone: Other DNA sequences in the same sample also yield this CDR3. This chain links TRBV5-1 with TRBJ2-1; D is uncertain. V was cut by 4 bases and J by 1 base, with 12 bases left in between. This CDR3 contains 15 residues. The germline gives CDR1 SGHRS, CDR2 YFSETQ. DNA for the CDR3: TGCGCCAGCAGCCTGGACGGCCGTTCCTACAATGAGCAGTTCTTC. Amino acids: CASSLDGRSYNEQFF.

V gene TRBV3-1 (or the pseudogene TRBV3-2) combines with J gene TRBJ1-6, with D perhaps TRBD1 (5 bases). CDR1 LGHDT and CDR2 YNNKEL come from the germline V gene (reference sequence). Trimming left V 3 bases short and J 9 bases short, with 15 bases between. The CDR3 consists of 15 residues. The CDR3 coding sequence is TGTGCCAGCAGCCAGTTTCAGGGAGAGAGTTCACCCCTCCACTTT. It yields the protein CASSQFQGESSPLHF.

The rearrangement links TRBV11-2 to TRBJ1-4; 8 nucleotides align to TRBD1. V lost 2 bases and J lost 3; bases outside the gene matches: 2. The CDR3 is 15 residues long. Germline V gene data show CDR1 as SGHAT and CDR2 as FQNNGV. In DNA, the CDR3 is TGTGCCAGCAGCTTATTACAGGGGGCTAATGAAAAACTGTTTTTT. Amino acid sequence: CASSLLQGANEKLFF.

V gene TRBV7-6 combines with J gene TRBJ2-7; TRBD2 matches 9 bases. The junction had 7 bases not matched to a gene; V was cut back by 5 bases and J by 2 bases. The length of the CDR3 is 15 residues. Germline V lookup: CDR1 SGHVS, CDR2 FNYEAQ. CDR3 residues: CASSRTSAKPYEQYF. CDR3 DNA: TGTGCCAGCAGCCGGACTAGCGCAAAGCCCTACGAGCAGTACTTC.